This T cell receptor beta chain was captured in a study of neurological immune-mediated disorders. The sample holds many counts of this clonotype. The T cells used for sorted libraries numbered about a million, either CD4+ or CD8+. cDNA was made by 5'RACE with 10-nucleotide random UMIs. TCRdb independently ran MiXCR on the 5' RACE reads; one entry per CDR3 protein. This table holds 55,000 or so distinct CDR3 sequences, approximately 3.6% found once. This CDR3 has 15 amino acids. The ends were cut back, 7 bases at V and 3 bases at J, with 15 bases in the middle. The receptor was derived from a woman aged 40 to 55 with multiple sclerosis. The specimen sequenced was CD4+ T cells from blood. The chain has TRBV12-3 or TRBV12-4 and TRBJ2-2; D ambiguous. Written as DNA, the CDR3 is TGTGCCAGCACCCCGGGTCTAGGCTACACCGGGGAGCTGTTTTTT. Its protein is CASTPGLGYTGELFF.